Below, one T cell receptor beta chain is given with its context. The CDR3 has 14 amino acids. Germline lookup yields CDR1 MNHNS and CDR2 SASEGT. Trimming stripped 8 bases from V and 4 bases from J, with 16 bases between. This sample was taken from a study of T cell changes during pregnancy in multiple sclerosis. Sequenced by immunoSEQ multiplex PCR; TCRdb stores in-frame clones only, minus some. In the table there are tens of thousands of clones, 80% to 95% of which are singletons. The chain links TRBV6-1 to TRBJ2-3; D perhaps matches TRBD1 (6 bases). Sequences were derived from peripheral blood, sampled in the third trimester of pregnancy. This clonotype originated in a female donor in good health, enrolled as a control in a pregnancy study. In DNA, the CDR3 is TGTGCCAGCGAAACAGGGTACGGGGCAGATACGCAGTATTTT. Its translation is CASETGYGADTQYF.